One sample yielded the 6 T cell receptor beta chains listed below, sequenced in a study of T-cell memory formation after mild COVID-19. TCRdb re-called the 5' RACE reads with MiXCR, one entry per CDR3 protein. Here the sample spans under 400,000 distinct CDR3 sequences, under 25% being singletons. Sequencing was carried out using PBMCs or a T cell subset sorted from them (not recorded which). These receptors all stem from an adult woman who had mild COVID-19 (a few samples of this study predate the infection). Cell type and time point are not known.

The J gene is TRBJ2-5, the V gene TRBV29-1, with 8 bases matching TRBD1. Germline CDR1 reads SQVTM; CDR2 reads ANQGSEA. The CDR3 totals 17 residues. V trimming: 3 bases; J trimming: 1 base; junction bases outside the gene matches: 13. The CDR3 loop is CSVDGSFPGQAQETQYF. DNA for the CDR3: TGCAGCGTTGACGGATCTTTCCCGGGACAGGCCCAAGAGACCCAGTACTTC.

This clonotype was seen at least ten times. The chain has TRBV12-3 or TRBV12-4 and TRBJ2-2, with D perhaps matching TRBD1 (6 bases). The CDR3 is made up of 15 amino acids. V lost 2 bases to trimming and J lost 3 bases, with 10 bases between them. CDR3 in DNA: TGTGCCAGCAGTTTAAGCCAGGGGTACACCGGGGAGCTGTTTTTT. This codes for CASSLSQGYTGELFF.

CDR3 sequence reads: CSAKTTANTEAFF. The CDR3 DNA is TGCAGTGCTAAAACGACTGCAAACACTGAAGCTTTCTTT. The chain joins TRBV20-1 to TRBJ1-1; D is unresolved. Germline CDR1 is DFQATT and CDR2 is SNEGSKA (reference sequence). Trimming stripped 4 bases from V and 2 bases from J, with 11 bases between. The CDR3 length is 13 residues.

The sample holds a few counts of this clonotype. Written as DNA, the CDR3 is TGTGCCAGTGACCTAGCGAGCAATCAGCCCCAGCATTTT. Its protein is CASDLASNQPQHF. The chain combines TRBV19 with TRBJ1-5; D is undetermined. Germline V gene sequence: CDR1 LNHDA, CDR2 SQIVND (reference sequence). There are 13 residues in the CDR3. The V end was cut by 8 bases, the J end by 1 base, with 9 bases between.

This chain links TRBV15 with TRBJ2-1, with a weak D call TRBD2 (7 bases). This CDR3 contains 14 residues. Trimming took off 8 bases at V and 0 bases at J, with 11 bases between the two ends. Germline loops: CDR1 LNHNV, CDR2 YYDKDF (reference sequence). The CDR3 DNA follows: TGTGCCACCGGAGGGGGGGCCTCCTACAATGAGCAGTTCTTC. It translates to CATGGGASYNEQFF.

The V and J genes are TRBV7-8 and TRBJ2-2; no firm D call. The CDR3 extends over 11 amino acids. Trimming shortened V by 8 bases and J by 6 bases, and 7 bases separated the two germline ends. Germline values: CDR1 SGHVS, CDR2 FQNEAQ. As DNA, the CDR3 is TGTGCCAGCGCCCGGGCCGGGGAGCTGTTTTTT. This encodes CASARAGELFF.